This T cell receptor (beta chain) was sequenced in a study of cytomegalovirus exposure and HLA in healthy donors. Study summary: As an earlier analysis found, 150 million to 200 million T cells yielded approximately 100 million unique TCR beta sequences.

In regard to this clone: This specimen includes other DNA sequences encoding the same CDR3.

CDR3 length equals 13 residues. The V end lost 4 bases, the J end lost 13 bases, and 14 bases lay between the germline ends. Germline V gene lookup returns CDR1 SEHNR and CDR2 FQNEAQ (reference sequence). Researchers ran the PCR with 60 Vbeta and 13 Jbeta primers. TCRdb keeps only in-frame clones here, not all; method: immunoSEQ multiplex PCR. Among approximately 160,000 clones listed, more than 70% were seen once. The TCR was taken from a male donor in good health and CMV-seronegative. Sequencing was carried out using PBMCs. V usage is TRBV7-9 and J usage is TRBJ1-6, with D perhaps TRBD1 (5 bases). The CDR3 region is CASSYAGVAPLHF. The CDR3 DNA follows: TGTGCCAGCAGCTACGCGGGGGTGGCCCCCCTCCACTTT. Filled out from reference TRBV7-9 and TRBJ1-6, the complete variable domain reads DTGVSQNPRHKITKRGQNVTFRCDPISEHNRLYWYRQTLGQGPEFLTYFQNEAQLEKSRLLSDRFSAERPKGSFSTLEIQRTEQGDSAMYLCASSYAGVAPLHFGNGTRLTVT.